A single sample gave rise to the 14 T cell receptor beta chains below, sequenced in a study of T cell responses to AZD1222 COVID-19 vaccine. TCRdb's table, derived via immunoSEQ multiplex PCR, lists solely in-frame clones and lacks some. This sample has roughly 82,000 clones, with approximately 85% found just once. Source: peripheral blood, taken on day 0 of AZD1222 vaccination. The receptors here all came from an adult in good health.

Only a few counts were recorded for this clone. The chain couples TRBV6-2 or TRBV6-3 to TRBJ2-5; 11 nucleotides match TRBD2. The CDR3 has 18 residues. Germline loops: CDR1 MNHEY, CDR2 SVGEGT. J gave up 1 base and V 0 bases, and 7 bases lay outside the gene matches. CDR3 nucleotides: TGTGCCAGCAGTTACTCGGGACTAGCGGCGAGGGGCCAAGAGACCCAGTACTTC. Its protein is CASSYSGLAARGQETQYF.

This clone was counted a few times. The chain employs TRBV18 and TRBJ2-7; TRBD1 agrees at 11 bases. Germline assignment: CDR1 KGHSH and CDR2 LQKENI. The V segment lost 4 bases and the J segment 4 bases; nucleotides outside the gene matches: 6. The length of the CDR3 is 15 residues. The CDR3 nucleotides are TGTGCCAGCTCACGGACCGGGACAGGGGGATACGAGCAGTACTTC. Protein: CASSRTGTGGYEQYF. The full variable domain, in which reference TRBV18 and TRBJ2-7 provide the parts outside the CDR3, is NAGVMQNPRHLVRRRGQEARLRCSPMKGHSHVYWYRQLPEEGLKFMVYLQKENIIDESGMPKERFSAEFPKEGPSILRIQQVVRGDSAAYFCASSRTGTGGYEQYFGPGTRLTVT.

The sample holds one count of this clone. The chain carries TRBV6-2 or TRBV6-3 and TRBJ2-1; D could derive from TRBD1 or TRBD2 (6 bases each). Per the germline V gene, CDR1 is MNHEY and CDR2 is SVGEGT. The length of the CDR3 is 15 residues. The ends were cut back, 7 bases at V and 6 bases at J, with 19 bases in the middle. In DNA form, the CDR3 reads TGTGCCAGCAACCCGGACCTTCGGGGGCTCAATGAGCAGTTCTTC. Its translation is CASNPDLRGLNEQFF.

The chain couples TRBV3-1 (or the pseudogene TRBV3-2) to TRBJ1-5; no definite D call. This CDR3 comprises 15 residues. V was shortened by 0 bases and J by 7 bases, with 13 bases between the two germline ends. The germline gives CDR1 LGHDT, CDR2 YNNKEL (reference sequence). The CDR3 loop reads CASSQDLRVGQPQHF. CDR3 nucleotide sequence: TGTGCCAGCAGCCAAGATCTGAGGGTTGGGCAGCCCCAGCATTTT.

This rearrangement joins TRBV11-3 to TRBJ1-1; 9 bases line up with TRBD1. The CDR3 length is 17 residues. CDR1 is SGHNT, CDR2 YENEEA, per germline. V was clipped by 5 bases and J by 4 bases; unmatched bases: 14. The CDR3 here is CASSPRRPGQGATEAFF. The CDR3 DNA reads as TGTGCCAGCAGCCCTCGGAGACCGGGACAGGGCGCCACTGAAGCTTTCTTT.

This CDR3 is CSVGATGVQETQYF. CDR3 sequence (DNA): TGCAGCGTTGGGGCAACCGGGGTCCAAGAGACCCAGTACTTC. The chain employs TRBV29-1 and TRBJ2-5; D perhaps matches TRBD2 (5 bases). This CDR3 region has 14 residues. Trimming took off 4 bases at V and 1 base at J, with 13 bases between the two ends. Germline lookup yields CDR1 SQVTM and CDR2 ANQGSEA.

This clone came up a few times. The V gene is TRBV18, the J gene TRBJ1-6; D might be TRBD1 (6 bases). This CDR3 has 15 amino acids. Looked up from germline, CDR1 is KGHSH and CDR2 is LQKENI. Trimming stripped 5 bases from V and 6 bases from J, with 14 bases between. CDR3 protein: CASSARDKLNSPLHF. The CDR3 DNA follows: TGTGCCAGCTCAGCCCGGGACAAACTTAATTCACCCCTCCACTTT.

V usage is TRBV6-5 and J usage is TRBJ2-6; D is unresolved. Per the germline V gene, CDR1 is MNHEY and CDR2 is SVGAGI. The CDR3 covers 15 residues. Trimming removed 4 bases from V and 0 bases from J, with 7 bases in between. The CDR3 region is CASSSWDSGANVLTF. Here the CDR3 DNA reads TGTGCCAGCAGTTCTTGGGACTCTGGGGCCAACGTCCTGACTTTC.

The chain carries TRBV5-4 and TRBJ1-1, with D tentatively TRBD1 (5 bases). CDR3 length: 14 amino acids. Trimming pared 3 bases from V and 5 bases from J, leaving 14 bases between. In germline, CDR1 is SGHNT, CDR2 YYREEE (reference sequence). The CDR3 DNA reads TGTGCCAGCAGCTCCGGGACGTGGAGTACTGAAGCTTTCTTT. Its protein is CASSSGTWSTEAFF.

DNA of the CDR3: TGTGCCAGCAGCGTAGCGGTCCACTCTGGAAACACCATATATTTT. Translating it yields CASSVAVHSGNTIYF. The chain links TRBV9 to TRBJ1-3; D is unclear. Germline lookup yields CDR1 SGDLS and CDR2 YYNGEE. The CDR3 spans 15 residues. V dropped 0 bases and J dropped 0 bases, with 7 bases sitting between them.

V is TRBV28 and J is TRBJ1-5; no reliable D call. The CDR3 loop spans 12 amino acids. Germline CDR1 is MDHEN and CDR2 is SYDVKM. The ends were cut back, 3 bases at V and 9 bases at J, with 9 bases in the middle. The CDR3 region has the DNA TGTGCCAGCAGTTTGGAGTGGGGGCCCCAGCATTTT. Its translation: CASSLEWGPQHF.

This chain joins TRBV6-5 and TRBJ1-6; D is perhaps TRBD1 (5 bases). Germline values: CDR1 MNHEY, CDR2 SVGAGI. This CDR3 contains 16 residues. Trimming took 2 bases from V and 0 from J, leaving 8 bases between them. In DNA, the CDR3 is TGTGCCAGCAGTTACGGGGCAGACTCCTATAATTCACCCCTCCACTTT. Amino acids: CASSYGADSYNSPLHF.

The J gene is TRBJ1-5, the V gene TRBV5-1; 7 nucleotides match TRBD1. Germline CDR1 SGHRS, CDR2 YFSETQ. V lost 0 bases to trimming and J lost 0 bases; unmatched junction nucleotides: 3. The CDR3 is made up of 16 amino acids. This CDR3 is CASSLEGTDSNQPQHF. DNA for the CDR3: TGCGCCAGCAGCTTGGAAGGGACAGATAGCAATCAGCCCCAGCATTTT.

V and J are TRBV6-5 and TRBJ1-2; the match to TRBD1 covers 10 bases. Germline loops: CDR1 MNHEY, CDR2 SVGAGI. The CDR3 runs 16 residues. Losses at the gene ends were 4 bases for V and 3 bases for J; bases not matched to a gene: 8. The CDR3 sequence: CASSSPGQGSHYGYTF. The CDR3 coding sequence is TGTGCCAGCAGTTCGCCGGGACAGGGGTCCCACTATGGCTACACCTTC.